This paragraph reports one TCR beta chain. The V gene end was trimmed by 6 bases and the J gene end by 7 bases; junction bases not matched to a gene: 7. The CDR3 runs 14 residues. Germline CDR1 and CDR2: SNHLY and FYNNEI. The record originates from a study of blood T cell repertoires in COVID-19. Overall study context: PBMCs, B-cell-depleted T cells, or T cells were the source of the cDNA or gDNA that made up the material.

Generated by immunoSEQ multiplex PCR, the TCRdb table keeps only in-frame clones and is missing some. The sample consists of around 140,000 clones, about four fifths of them appearing once. This chain links TRBV2 with TRBJ2-7; 12 bases align to TRBD2. Material for sequencing was peripheral blood. The TCR sequence derives from a man aged 55-75 years with acute or convalescent COVID-19. Here the CDR3 DNA reads TGTGCCAGCAGGGCTAGCGGGGGGGCTTTTGAGCAGTACTTC. This codes for CASRASGGAFEQYF.